Listed below are T cell receptor beta chains from one sample, sequenced in a study of regulatory T cells in long-lasting Graves disease. In TCRdb, the multiplex PCR reads were re-called with MiXCR into one record per CDR3 protein. The sample holds approximately 230,000 distinct CDR3 sequences, approximately 16% seen once. Sample: peripheral blood mononuclear cells (PBMCs), taken at new diagnosis, from a patient treated with antithyroid drugs. Receptors originate from a female donor with Graves disease. CDR3s include the opening cysteine and the closing phenylalanine or tryptophan. D genes are given only for firm matches. Size is omitted from some rows. Given values are once, few, many or a class for expanded clones.

size | J | D | V | DNA | CDR3
many | TRBJ1-2 | TRBD1 | TRBV6-2/TRBV6-3 | TGTGCCAGCAGTCCGGGGACAGGCAACTATGGCTACACCTTC | CASSPGTGNYGYTF
many | TRBJ2-2 | TRBD2 | TRBV28 | TGTGCCAGCAGTTTACGGACTAGCCCTCTGTTTTTT | CASSLRTSPLFF
many | TRBJ1-2 | . | TRBV19 | TGTGCCAGTAGTATCCGACAGAAATATGGCTACACCTTC | CASSIRQKYGYTF
many | TRBJ2-3 | . | TRBV10-1 | TGCGCCAGCAGTGAAAACTTTCGGACAGATACGCAGTATTTT | CASSENFRTDTQYF
many | TRBJ2-3 | . | TRBV30 | TGTGCCTGGAGTAAGCTAGGAAGCACAGATACGCAGTATTTT | CAWSKLGSTDTQYF
many | TRBJ1-1 | . | TRBV6-5 | TGTGCCAGCAGTTACCTCGGGGTGTGGAACACTGAAGCTTTCTTT | CASSYLGVWNTEAFF
many | TRBJ1-5 | TRBD1 | TRBV10-1 | TGCGCCAGCAGGACAATAAGGACAGGGCATAATCAGCCCCAGCATTTT | CASRTIRTGHNQPQHF
many | TRBJ2-2 | . | TRBV12-3/TRBV12-4 | TGTGCCAGCAGGGGATTAGGGGCGAACACCGGGGAGCTGTTTTTT | CASRGLGANTGELFF
many | TRBJ2-2 | . | TRBV12-3/TRBV12-4 | TGTGCCAGCAGTTTAATCGATGGCGGGGAGCTGTTTTTT | CASSLIDGGELFF
many | TRBJ1-4 | . | TRBV7-2 | TGTGCCAGCAGCCTATTCCGGGGAAATGAAAAACTGTTTTTT | CASSLFRGNEKLFF
many | TRBJ1-4 | . | TRBV10-3 | TGTGCCATTGCTCCGGAAACCAGTGAAAAACTGTTTTTT | CAIAPETSEKLFF
many | TRBJ1-5 | . | TRBV12-3/TRBV12-4 | TGTGCCAGCAGTTTTCGGCCCAGCCAAAATCAGCCCCAGCATTTT | CASSFRPSQNQPQHF
many | TRBJ2-1 | TRBD2 | TRBV11-2 | TGTGCCAGCACGCAGGGACTAGCGGGAGGGCCTAGGTACAATGAGCAGTTCTTC | CASTQGLAGGPRYNEQFF
few | TRBJ1-3 | TRBD1 | TRBV19 | TGTGCCAGTAGCGATTGGGCAGGGGGCTCTGGAAACACCATATATTTT | CASSDWAGGSGNTIYF
many | TRBJ1-4 | . | TRBV28 | TGTGCCAGCAGTGCGACAGGCCGTAATGAAAAACTGTTTTTT | CASSATGRNEKLFF
. | TRBJ1-1 | . | TRBV28 | TGTGCCAGTCGGACCCTTGGTGCTGAAGCTTTCTTT | CASRTLGAEAFF
many | TRBJ2-2 | TRBD2 | TRBV11-2 | TGTGCCAGCAGCCAAAGGGGTGGCGGGGGAGGCGGGGAGCTGTTTTTT | CASSQRGGGGGGELFF
many | TRBJ1-2 | TRBD1 | TRBV5-1 | TGCGCCAGCAGTGGACGCCCTGCGACAGGGAGCTATGGCTACACCTTC | CASSGRPATGSYGYTF
many | TRBJ2-7 | TRBD2 | TRBV15 | TGTGCCACCAGCAGAGATTTAGCGGGCAACGAGCAGTACTTC | CATSRDLAGNEQYF
many | TRBJ1-4 | TRBD1 | TRBV27 | TGTGCCAGCAGTAGGGACAGTACTAATGAAAAACTGTTTTTT | CASSRDSTNEKLFF
many | TRBJ1-1 | . | TRBV6-9 | TGTGCCAGCAGTTCCCAGGGTCGAGCTTTCTTT | CASSSQGRAFF
. | TRBJ2-3 | . | TRBV10-1 | TGCGCCAGCAGTCAGACGAGGGTCACAGATACGCAGTATTTT | CASSQTRVTDTQYF
many | TRBJ2-4 | TRBD2 | TRBV19 | TGTGCCAGTAGTGGGGGACTAGCGGGGACCAAAAACATTCAGTACTTC | CASSGGLAGTKNIQYF
. | TRBJ1-2 | . | TRBV7-2 | TGTGCCAGCAGCTTAGTCCGGGGTGGTGGCTACACCTTC | CASSLVRGGGYTF
many | TRBJ2-7 | TRBD1 | TRBV27 | TGTGCCAGCAAGGTCCATCAGGGGGCCTACGAGCAGTACTTC | CASKVHQGAYEQYF
. | TRBJ2-7 | TRBD2 | TRBV9 | TGTGCCAGCAGCGTAGAGGGGACTAGCGGGACAAACGAGCAGTACTTC | CASSVEGTSGTNEQYF
many | TRBJ2-3 | . | TRBV12-3/TRBV12-4 | TGTGCCAGCAGTTTGCGGGCTAGCACAGATACGCAGTATTTT | CASSLRASTDTQYF
many | TRBJ2-3 | TRBD2 | TRBV15 | TGTGCCACCAGCAGAGTGAGACTAGCGGGAGAGAATACGCAGTATTTT | CATSRVRLAGENTQYF
many | TRBJ2-3 | TRBD2 | TRBV3-1 | TGTGCCAGCAGCTCGGACGGACTAGCCCCAGATACGCAGTATTTT | CASSSDGLAPDTQYF
many | TRBJ2-5 | . | TRBV15 | TGTGCCACCAGCAGAGATGGGGTGACAGCCTCGGGGGAGACCCAGTACTTC | CATSRDGVTASGETQYF
many | TRBJ2-7 | . | TRBV2 | TGTGCCAGCAGTGATAGGGCCGAGCAGTACTTC | CASSDRAEQYF
many | TRBJ2-5 | TRBD2 | TRBV20-1 | TGCAGTGCTGGGGGGGAGAAAGCGGAAGAGACCCAGTACTTC | CSAGGEKAEETQYF
many | TRBJ2-3 | TRBD2 | TRBV24-1 | TGTGCCACCAGTGATTCCTCCGGGACTAGCGGGAGGTTAAATACGCAGTATTTT | CATSDSSGTSGRLNTQYF
. | TRBJ1-1 | TRBD1 | TRBV11-3 | TGTGCCAGCAGCTCGACAGGGGATGGTGGGAAAGCTTTCTTT | CASSSTGDGGKAFF
many | TRBJ2-7 | . | TRBV11-3 | TGTGCCAGCAGCGCTACTAGTGTGGTGGCGCAGTACTTC | CASSATSVVAQYF
many | TRBJ2-2 | . | TRBV24-1 | TGTGCCACCAGTGATAATTCCGGACCCTACACCGGGGAGCTGTTTTTT | CATSDNSGPYTGELFF
many | TRBJ1-2 | . | TRBV9 | TGTGCCAGCAGCGCCGTCTCGGCCGGCCCGACTCTTGGCTACACCTTC | CASSAVSAGPTLGYTF
. | TRBJ2-1 | . | TRBV2 | TGTGCCAGCAGGGCGACTAGCTCCTACAATGAGCAGTTCTTC | CASRATSSYNEQFF
many | TRBJ2-7 | . | TRBV19 | TGTGCCAGTAGCAACCGGGACTCAACCTACGAGCAGTACTTC | CASSNRDSTYEQYF
many | TRBJ2-3 | TRBD2 | TRBV3-1 | TGTGCCAGCAGCAGCGGGGCAGATACGCAGTATTTT | CASSSGADTQYF
many | TRBJ2-1 | . | TRBV28 | TGTGCCAGCAGGACAGGATACAATGAGCAGTTCTTC | CASRTGYNEQFF
many | TRBJ2-1 | . | TRBV6-1 | TGTGCCAGCAGTGAAGGTGGGGGTTCCTACAATGAGCAGTTCTTC | CASSEGGGSYNEQFF
many | TRBJ1-1 | . | TRBV3-1 | TGTGCCAGCAGCCAGACAGAAAACACTGAAGCTTTCTTT | CASSQTENTEAFF
many | TRBJ1-2 | . | TRBV18 | TGTGCCAGCTCAGCGGTTGACTATGGCTACACCTTC | CASSAVDYGYTF
many | TRBJ1-1 | . | TRBV9 | TGTGCCAGCAGCGTAGTGTCACAGGGAGCAGGTGAAGCTTTCTTT | CASSVVSQGAGEAFF
many | TRBJ2-7 | . | TRBV10-2 | TGCGCCAGCAGTGAGGAGGGGCACGAGCAGTACTTC | CASSEEGHEQYF
many | TRBJ2-5 | TRBD1 | TRBV5-5 | TGTGCCAGCAGCTTTTACCAGGGGGCCGAGACCCAGTACTTC | CASSFYQGAETQYF
many | TRBJ1-1 | TRBD1 | TRBV29-1 | TGCAGCGTTGGGGACAGGGCTTACACTGAAGCTTTCTTT | CSVGDRAYTEAFF
few | TRBJ2-7 | . | TRBV20-1 | TGCAGTGCTAGGGAGAAGCCCTCCTACGAGCAGTACTTC | CSAREKPSYEQYF
many | TRBJ1-1 | . | TRBV12-3/TRBV12-4 | TGTGCCAGCAGTCCCCCGGGTAGGGGAAGGGCTTTCTTT | CASSPPGRGRAFF
many | TRBJ2-1 | . | TRBV6-2/TRBV6-3 | TGTGCCAGCAGCCTAAACAATGAGCAGTTCTTC | CASSLNNEQFF
many | TRBJ2-7 | . | TRBV19 | TGTGCCAGTAGTATAGAACCGAGCTCCTACGAGCAGTACTTC | CASSIEPSSYEQYF
many | TRBJ2-3 | . | TRBV4-2 | TGTGCCAGCAGCCAAGAGTGGGCAGACACAGATACGCAGTATTTT | CASSQEWADTDTQYF
once | TRBJ1-1 | TRBD1 | TRBV11-2 | TGTGCCAGCAGCTTATGGGTGACAGGGGACACTGAAGCTTTCTTT | CASSLWVTGDTEAFF
many | TRBJ2-2 | . | TRBV10-3 | TGTGCCATCAGTGGGCCCCAGAAGAACACCGGGGAGCTGTTTTTT | CAISGPQKNTGELFF
many | TRBJ1-1 | . | TRBV12-3/TRBV12-4 | TGTGCCAGCAGTTCCAATTGGGGCGGGGGGCGCTTAACTGAAGCTTTCTTT | CASSSNWGGGRLTEAFF
many | TRBJ2-7 | TRBD1 | TRBV28 | TGTGCCAGCAGTTCCACCGGGACAGGGGGCGAGCAGTACTTC | CASSSTGTGGEQYF